These 23 T cell receptor beta chains share one sample of origin, sequenced in a study of TIL therapy for anti-PD-1-resistant metastatic lung cancer. This was the immunoSEQ v3 assay. Here immunoSEQ multiplex PCR was the method, and the copy in TCRdb shows in-frame clones only, minus some. This table holds 55,000 to 65,000 clones, approximately 69% found once. Time point here: pre-treatment sample, taken before nivolumab and TIL therapy. Sequenced material: blood, taken at baseline. Every receptor here comes from a person between 25 and 79 years old with non-small cell lung cancer.

J is TRBJ2-7 and V is TRBV6-6, with D unclear. In germline, CDR1 is MNHNY, CDR2 SVGAGI (reference sequence). The CDR3 is 13 residues long. V shed 6 bases and J shed 4 bases, with 13 bases lying between them. The CDR3 loop is CASRDSGDYEQYF. For the CDR3, the DNA is TGTGCCAGCAGAGACTCAGGTGATTACGAGCAGTACTTC.

The chain joins TRBV2 to TRBJ1-2, with 7 bases identical to TRBD1. Germline assignment: CDR1 SNHLY and CDR2 FYNNEI. This CDR3 region has 14 residues. Unmatched junction bases numbered 8, after V lost 7 bases and J lost 3 bases. DNA for the CDR3: TGTGCCAGCAACCCATTTGACAGGGACTATGGCTACACCTTC. Amino acid sequence: CASNPFDRDYGYTF. Drawing the rest from reference TRBV2 and TRBJ1-2, the complete variable domain is EPEVTQTPSHQVTQMGQEVILRCVPISNHLYFYWYRQILGQKVEFLVSFYNNEISEKSEIFDDQFSVERPDGSNFTLKIRSTKLEDSAMYFCASNPFDRDYGYTFGSGTRLTVV.

This chain connects TRBV7-9 to TRBJ1-4; TRBD1 matches at 7 bases. The CDR3 sequence is 17 residues long. The V segment lost 1 base and the J segment 1 base; nucleotides outside the gene matches: 6. Germline CDR1 is SEHNR and CDR2 is FQNEAQ (reference sequence). The CDR3 here is CASSLVPGQRTNEKLFF. The CDR3 DNA reads as TGTGCCAGCAGCTTAGTACCGGGACAGAGAACTAATGAAAAACTGTTTTTT.

This clone turned up a few times. V usage is TRBV6-6 and J usage is TRBJ1-3; D unclear. With 7 bases removed from V and 4 bases from J, the gap between germline ends came to 20 bases. CDR3 length equals 16 residues. CDR1 is MNHNY, CDR2 SVGAGI, per germline (reference sequence). CDR3 residues: CASTDGVRTPGNTIYF. CDR3 DNA sequence: TGTGCCAGCACGGATGGGGTCAGAACCCCCGGAAACACCATATATTTT.

For the CDR3, the DNA is TGTGCCATCAGTGAGTCCAGGAGCGGGGGGAGCTCTGGGGCCAACGTCCTGACTTTC. It codes for CAISESRSGGSSGANVLTF. This sequence joins TRBV10-3 and TRBJ2-6, with 9 bases that match TRBD2. J gave up 0 bases and V 0 bases, and 6 bases lay outside the gene matches. The CDR3 loop spans 19 amino acids. In germline, CDR1 is ENHRY, CDR2 SYGVKD.

The chain recombines TRBV2 with TRBJ1-5; D unclear. There are 14 residues in the CDR3. Trimming left V 4 bases short and J 4 bases short, with 11 bases between. Looked up from germline, CDR1 is SNHLY and CDR2 is FYNNEI. CDR3 residues: CASSGETGNQPQHF. CDR3 in DNA: TGTGCCAGCAGTGGCGAGACGGGTAATCAGCCCCAGCATTTT.

V gene TRBV15 combines with J gene TRBJ1-1, with D possibly matching TRBD1 (5 bases). The V end was cut by 2 bases, the J end by 4 bases, with 14 bases between. The CDR3 spans 15 residues. Germline loops: CDR1 LNHNV, CDR2 YYDKDF (reference sequence). CDR3 loop: CATSRSQGLVTEAFF. For the CDR3, the DNA is TGTGCCACCAGCAGATCTCAGGGCTTAGTCACTGAAGCTTTCTTT.

The gene calls are TRBV7-9 and TRBJ1-2; tentative D call: TRBD1 (6 bases). Germline loops: CDR1 SEHNR, CDR2 FQNEAQ (reference sequence). The CDR3 has 14 amino acids. The ends were cut back, 4 bases at V and 4 bases at J, with 13 bases in the middle. As DNA, the CDR3 is TGTGCCAGCAGCTCCGAAGGGGGGTTCTATGGCTACACCTTC. Residues: CASSSEGGFYGYTF.

The J gene is TRBJ2-5, the V gene TRBV5-1; possible D gene TRBD1, 5 bases. Germline-derived CDR1 and CDR2 are SGHRS and YFSETQ. The CDR3 contains 13 residues. With 0 bases removed from V and 5 bases from J, the gap between germline ends came to 8 bases. Here the CDR3 reads CASSLGQGETQYF. The CDR3 DNA is TGCGCCAGCAGCTTGGGGCAGGGCGAGACCCAGTACTTC.

The chain links TRBV27 to TRBJ2-7, with 8 bases fitting TRBD1. Germline CDR1 is MNHEY and CDR2 is SMNVEV (reference sequence). J lost 6 bases, V lost 6 bases, and 10 bases had no gene match. The CDR3 runs to 14 residues. The CDR3 DNA is TGTGCCAGCAGGTACCGACAGGGGTCTCGCGAGCAGTACTTC. Its translation is CASRYRQGSREQYF.

In this sample, this clone turned up a few times. The chain links TRBV2 to TRBJ2-7; 8 bases line up with TRBD2. CDR1 and CDR2 (germline): SNHLY, FYNNEI. This CDR3 is 11 amino acids long. Trimming took 5 bases from V and 6 from J; bases not matched to a gene: 0. CDR3 DNA: TGTGCCAGCAGTCGGGGGGGCGAGCAGTACTTC. Its translation: CASSRGGEQYF.

The chain is built from TRBV5-1 and TRBJ1-3, with D maybe TRBD1 (6 bases). Germline V gene lookup returns CDR1 SGHRS and CDR2 YFSETQ. With 0 bases removed from V and 7 bases from J, the gap between germline ends came to 11 bases. The CDR3 contains 14 residues. The CDR3 coding sequence is TGCGCCAGCAGCTTGGGACAGGCGGCCAACACCATATATTTT. Amino acid sequence: CASSLGQAANTIYF. The entire variable domain, with the rest obtained from reference TRBV5-1 and TRBJ1-3, is as follows: KAGVTQTPRYLIKTRGQQVTLSCSPISGHRSVSWYQQTPGQGLQFLFEYFSETQRNKGNFPGRFSGRQFSNSRSEMNVSTLELGDSALYLCASSLGQAANTIYFGEGSWLTVV.

This clone was observed a handful of times. The chain recombines TRBV29-1 with TRBJ1-5; no clear D. The CDR3 consists of 13 residues. In germline, CDR1 is SQVTM, CDR2 ANQGSEA. V was clipped by 6 bases and J by 0 bases, with 9 bases between them. CDR3 bases: TGCAGCGTCCTAACGAGTAGCAATCAGCCCCAGCATTTT. Residues: CSVLTSSNQPQHF.

This clone came up once. The CDR3 protein is CASSVQQVLKYEQYF. CDR3 in DNA: TGTGCCAGCAGCGTACAACAGGTTTTAAAGTACGAGCAGTACTTC. This chain joins TRBV7-8 and TRBJ2-7, with TRBD1 as a possible D gene (5 bases). In germline, CDR1 is SGHVS, CDR2 FQNEAQ. V lost 5 bases and J 4 bases, leaving 18 bases between the germline ends. This CDR3 contains 15 residues.

This clone has just a few counts. The rearrangement uses TRBV9 and TRBJ2-7, with TRBD1 identical over 9 bases. The CDR3 length is 15 residues. CDR1 and CDR2 (germline): SGDLS, YYNGEE. Losses at the gene ends were 4 bases for V and 4 bases for J; bases not matched to a gene: 9. Here the CDR3 reads CASSPYGTGSYEQYF. The CDR3 DNA is TGTGCCAGCAGCCCCTACGGGACAGGGTCGTACGAGCAGTACTTC.

This rearrangement joins TRBV6-1 to TRBJ2-1; 9 bases are shared with TRBD2. J was trimmed by 4 bases and V by 8 bases; bases with no gene match: 9. The CDR3 extends over 15 amino acids. Germline CDR1 MNHNS, CDR2 SASEGT. CDR3 protein: CASGGGRAGYNEQFF. The DNA of the CDR3 is TGTGCCAGCGGAGGCGGGAGGGCGGGGTACAATGAGCAGTTCTTC.

The chain uses TRBV5-1 and TRBJ1-1; 10 bases line up with TRBD1. Germline CDR1 SGHRS, CDR2 YFSETQ. V lost 1 base and J lost 6; bases outside the gene matches: 3. There are 14 residues in the CDR3. DNA of the CDR3: TGCGCCAGCAGCTTGTGGGGACAGGGGTCTGAAGCTTTCTTT. Encoded protein: CASSLWGQGSEAFF.

The J gene is TRBJ1-4, the V gene TRBV11-2, with D unclear. CDR1 is SGHAT, CDR2 FQNNGV, per germline. The CDR3 has 17 residues. The ends were cut back, 3 bases at V and 0 bases at J, with 14 bases in the middle. DNA of the CDR3: TGTGCCAGCAGCTTCCCAACAGCCTTCTCAACTAATGAAAAACTGTTTTTT. This gives the protein CASSFPTAFSTNEKLFF.

In its sample, this clone was seen once. The rearrangement links TRBV5-1 to TRBJ2-7; D may be TRBD1 (6 bases). The CDR3 totals 14 residues. Germline CDR1 and CDR2: SGHRS and YFSETQ. The ends were cut back, 4 bases at V and 2 bases at J, with 13 bases in the middle. CDR3 protein: CASSPLTGAYEQYF. The DNA of the CDR3 is TGCGCCAGCAGCCCCCTGACAGGAGCCTACGAGCAGTACTTC.

This rearrangement joins TRBV5-6 to TRBJ1-2; 9 nucleotides line up with TRBD1. The CDR3 spans 16 residues. V was pared by 0 bases and J by 7 bases, with 10 bases of the junction left unmatched. Germline V gives CDR1 SGHDT, CDR2 YYEEEE. The CDR3 sequence is CASSLVGPRDRAGYTF. The CDR3, as DNA: TGTGCCAGCAGCTTGGTCGGGCCCCGGGACAGGGCTGGCTACACCTTC.

CDR3 DNA sequence: TGTGCCAGCAGTTTAGCGGAGTCCTACGAGCAGTACTTC. This codes for CASSLAESYEQYF. The V gene is TRBV27, the J gene TRBJ2-7; D gene ambiguous. This CDR3 has 13 residues. Germline V gene lookup returns CDR1 MNHEY and CDR2 SMNVEV (reference sequence). The ends were cut back, 2 bases at V and 1 base at J, with 6 bases in the middle.

CDR3 sequence reads: CASSPDRAGANVLTF. In DNA form, the CDR3 reads TGCGCCAGCAGCCCGGACAGGGCAGGGGCCAACGTCCTGACTTTC. The chain joins TRBV5-1 to TRBJ2-6, with TRBD1 matching over 8 bases. The CDR3 length is 15 residues. Unmatched junction bases numbered 4, after V lost 4 bases and J lost 4 bases. CDR1 and CDR2 from the germline V gene are SGHRS and YFSETQ.

DNA for the CDR3: TGTGCCAGCAGCATACAGGGGTTAGATGGCTACACCTTC. As protein: CASSIQGLDGYTF. The genes are TRBV5-4 and TRBJ1-2; 7 bases line up with TRBD1. The V and J ends lost 4 bases and 6 bases, in that order; junction bases with no gene match: 6. The CDR3 is made up of 13 amino acids. The germline CDR1 and CDR2 sequences are SGHNT and YYREEE (reference sequence).